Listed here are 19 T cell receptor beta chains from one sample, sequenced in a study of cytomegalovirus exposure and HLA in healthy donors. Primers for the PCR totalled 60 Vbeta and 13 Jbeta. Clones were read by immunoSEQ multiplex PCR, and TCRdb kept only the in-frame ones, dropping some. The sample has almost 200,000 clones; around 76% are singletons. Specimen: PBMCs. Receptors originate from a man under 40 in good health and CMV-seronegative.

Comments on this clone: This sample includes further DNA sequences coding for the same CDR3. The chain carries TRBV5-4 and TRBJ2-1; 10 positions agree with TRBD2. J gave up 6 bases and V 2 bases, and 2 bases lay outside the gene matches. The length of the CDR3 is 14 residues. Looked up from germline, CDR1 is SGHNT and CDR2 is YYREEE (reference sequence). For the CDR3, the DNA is TGTGCCAGCAGCTTAGCGGGAGGGGGCAATGAGCAGTTCTTC. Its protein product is CASSLAGGGNEQFF.

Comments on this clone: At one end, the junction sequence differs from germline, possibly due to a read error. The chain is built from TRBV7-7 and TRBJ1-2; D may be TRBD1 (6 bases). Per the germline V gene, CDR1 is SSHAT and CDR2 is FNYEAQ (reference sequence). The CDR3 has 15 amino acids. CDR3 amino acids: CASSPQGSTNYGYTF. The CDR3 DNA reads TGTGCTAGCAGCCCCCAGGGGTCGACTAACTATGGCTACACCTTC. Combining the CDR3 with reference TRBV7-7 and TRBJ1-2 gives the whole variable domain GAGVSQSPRYKVTKRGQDVTLRCDPISSHATLYWYQQALGQGPEFLTYFNYEAQPDKSGLPSDRFSAERPEGSISTLTIQRTEQRDSAMYRCASSPQGSTNYGYTFGSGTRLTVV.

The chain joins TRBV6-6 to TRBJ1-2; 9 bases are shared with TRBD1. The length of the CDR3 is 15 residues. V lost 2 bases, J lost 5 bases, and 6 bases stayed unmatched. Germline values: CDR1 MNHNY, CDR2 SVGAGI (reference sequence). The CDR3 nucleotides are TGTGCCAGCAGTTACGGAAGGACAGGGGAGTATGGCTACACCTTC. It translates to CASSYGRTGEYGYTF.

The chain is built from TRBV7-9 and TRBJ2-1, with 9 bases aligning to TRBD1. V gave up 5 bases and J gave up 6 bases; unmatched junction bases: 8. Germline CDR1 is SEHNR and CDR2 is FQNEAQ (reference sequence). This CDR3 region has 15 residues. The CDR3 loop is CASSPWTGEGNEQFF. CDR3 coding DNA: TGTGCCAGCAGCCCTTGGACAGGGGAAGGCAATGAGCAGTTCTTC.

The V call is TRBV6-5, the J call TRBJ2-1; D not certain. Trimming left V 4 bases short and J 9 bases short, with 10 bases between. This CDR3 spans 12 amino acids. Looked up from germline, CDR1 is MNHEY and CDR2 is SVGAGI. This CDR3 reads CASSSLLGEQFF. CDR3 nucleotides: TGTGCCAGCAGTTCCCTTCTCGGTGAGCAGTTCTTC.

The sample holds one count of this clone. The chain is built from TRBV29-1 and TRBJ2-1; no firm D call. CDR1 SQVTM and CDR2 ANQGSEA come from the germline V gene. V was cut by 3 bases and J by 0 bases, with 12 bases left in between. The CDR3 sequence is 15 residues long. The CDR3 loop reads CSVEDDWSSYNEQFF. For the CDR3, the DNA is TGCAGCGTTGAGGATGACTGGAGCTCCTACAATGAGCAGTTCTTC.

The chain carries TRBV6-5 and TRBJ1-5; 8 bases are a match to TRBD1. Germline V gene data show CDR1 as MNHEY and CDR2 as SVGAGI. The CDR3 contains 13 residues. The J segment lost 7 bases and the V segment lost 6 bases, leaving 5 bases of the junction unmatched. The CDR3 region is CASSRTGQQPQHF. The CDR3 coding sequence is TGTGCCAGCAGCCGGACAGGGCAACAGCCCCAGCATTTT.

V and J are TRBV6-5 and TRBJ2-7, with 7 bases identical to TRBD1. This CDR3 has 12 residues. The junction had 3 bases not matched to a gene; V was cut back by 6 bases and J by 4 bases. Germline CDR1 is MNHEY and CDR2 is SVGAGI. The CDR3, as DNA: TGTGCCAGCAGATCAGGGGGTTACGAGCAGTACTTC. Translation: CASRSGGYEQYF.

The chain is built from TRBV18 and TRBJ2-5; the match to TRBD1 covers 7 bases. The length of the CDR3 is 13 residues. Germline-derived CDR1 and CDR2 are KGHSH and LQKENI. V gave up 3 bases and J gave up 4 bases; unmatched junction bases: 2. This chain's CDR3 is CASSPTGSETQYF. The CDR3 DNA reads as TGTGCCAGCTCACCGACAGGGTCAGAGACCCAGTACTTC.

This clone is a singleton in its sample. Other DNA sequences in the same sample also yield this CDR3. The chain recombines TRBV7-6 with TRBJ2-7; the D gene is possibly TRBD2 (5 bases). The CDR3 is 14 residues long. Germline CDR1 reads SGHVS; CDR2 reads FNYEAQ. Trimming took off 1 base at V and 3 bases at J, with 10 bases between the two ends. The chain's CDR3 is CASSLVAGDYEQYF. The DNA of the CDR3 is TGTGCCAGCAGCTTAGTCGCCGGGGACTACGAGCAGTACTTC.

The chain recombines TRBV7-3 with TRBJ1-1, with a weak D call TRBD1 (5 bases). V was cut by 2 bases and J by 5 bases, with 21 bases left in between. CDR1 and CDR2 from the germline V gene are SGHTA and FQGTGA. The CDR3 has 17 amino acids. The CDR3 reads CASSLGGGVTARTEAFF. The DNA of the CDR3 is TGTGCCAGCAGCTTAGGGGGAGGGGTAACGGCGAGGACTGAAGCTTTCTTT. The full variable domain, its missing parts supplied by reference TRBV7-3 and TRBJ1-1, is GAGVSQTPSNKVTEKGKYVELRCDPISGHTALYWYRQSLGQGPEFLIYFQGTGAADDSGLPNDRFFAVRPEGSVSTLKIQRTERGDSAVYLCASSLGGGVTARTEAFFGQGTRLTVV.

CDR3 residues: CASSPHRVPQETQYF. CDR3 bases: TGTGCCAGCAGCCCCCACAGGGTCCCCCAAGAGACCCAGTACTTC. The chain uses TRBV7-9 and TRBJ2-5; D possibly corresponds to TRBD1 (6 bases). This CDR3 has 15 amino acids. Germline V gene sequence: CDR1 SEHNR, CDR2 FQNEAQ (reference sequence). With 5 bases removed from V and 1 base from J, the gap between germline ends came to 14 bases.

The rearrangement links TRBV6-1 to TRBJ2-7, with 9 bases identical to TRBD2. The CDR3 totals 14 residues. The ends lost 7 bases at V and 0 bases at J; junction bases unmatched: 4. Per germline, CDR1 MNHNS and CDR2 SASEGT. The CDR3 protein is CASTVSGSSYEQYF. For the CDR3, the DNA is TGTGCCAGCACTGTTAGCGGGAGCTCCTACGAGCAGTACTTC.

CDR3 sequence reads: CSVEDTEGLAGGSSYEQYF. The CDR3 DNA reads TGCAGCGTTGAAGATACGGAAGGCCTAGCGGGAGGGAGCTCCTACGAGCAGTACTTC. The chain couples TRBV29-1 to TRBJ2-7; 12 bases map to TRBD2. Trimming took 0 bases from V and 0 from J; bases not matched to a gene: 12. The CDR3 extends over 19 amino acids. The germline gives CDR1 SQVTM, CDR2 ANQGSEA.

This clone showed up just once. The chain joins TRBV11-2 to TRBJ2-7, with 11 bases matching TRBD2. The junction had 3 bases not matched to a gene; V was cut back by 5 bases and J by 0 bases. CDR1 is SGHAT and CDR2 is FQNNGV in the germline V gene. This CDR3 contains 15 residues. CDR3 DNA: TGTGCCAGCAGCGGTACTAGCGGGAGCTCCTACGAGCAGTACTTC. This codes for CASSGTSGSSYEQYF. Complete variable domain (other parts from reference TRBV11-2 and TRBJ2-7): EAGVAQSPRYKIIEKRQSVAFWCNPISGHATLYWYQQILGQGPKLLIQFQNNGVVDDSQLPKDRFSAERLKGVDSTLKIQPAKLEDSAVYLCASSGTSGSSYEQYFGPGTRLTVT.

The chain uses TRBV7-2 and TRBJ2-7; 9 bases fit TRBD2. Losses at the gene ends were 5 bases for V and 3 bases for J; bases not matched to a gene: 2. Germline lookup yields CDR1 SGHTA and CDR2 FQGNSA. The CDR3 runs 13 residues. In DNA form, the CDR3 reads TGTGCCAGCAGCCGACTAGCGGTCTACGAGCAGTACTTC. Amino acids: CASSRLAVYEQYF.

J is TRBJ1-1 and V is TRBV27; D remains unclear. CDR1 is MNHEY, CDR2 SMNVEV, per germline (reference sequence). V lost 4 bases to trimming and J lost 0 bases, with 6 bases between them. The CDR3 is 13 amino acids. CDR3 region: CASSSNMNTEAFF. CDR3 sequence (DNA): TGTGCCAGCAGTTCGAACATGAACACTGAAGCTTTCTTT.

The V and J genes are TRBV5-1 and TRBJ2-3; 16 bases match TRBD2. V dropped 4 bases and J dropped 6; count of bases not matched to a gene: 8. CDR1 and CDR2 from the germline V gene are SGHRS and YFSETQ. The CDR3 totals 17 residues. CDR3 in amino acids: CASSPGTSGRAADTQYF. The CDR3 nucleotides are TGCGCCAGCAGCCCCGGGACTAGCGGGAGGGCCGCGGATACGCAGTATTTT.

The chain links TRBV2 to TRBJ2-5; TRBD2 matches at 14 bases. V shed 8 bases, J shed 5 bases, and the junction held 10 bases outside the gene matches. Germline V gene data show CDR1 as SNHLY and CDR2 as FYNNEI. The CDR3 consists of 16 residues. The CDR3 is CASHIGLAGGRETQYF. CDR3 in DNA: TGTGCCAGCCATATCGGACTAGCGGGAGGTAGGGAGACCCAGTACTTC.